The 15 T cell receptor beta chains below come from one sample, sequenced in a study of Ad26.COV2.S vaccination and SARS-CoV-2 variants. Treatment reported: roughly 18 received Ad26.COV2.S at low or high dose, single or two shots; about 5 received placebo; per-sample allocation not given. Each sample was drawn 63 days after the first injection (of vaccine or placebo). Sequenced by immunoSEQ multiplex PCR; TCRdb stores in-frame clones only, minus some. Among about 400,000 clones, about 90% were seen once, and the ten largest hold 1.5% to 2%. The material sequenced was peripheral blood, taken in a trial of Ad26.COV2.S vaccine versus placebo. These receptors were collected from a person aged 18-60 years who received the Ad26.COV2.S COVID-19 vaccine or a placebo.

The rearrangement links TRBV29-1 to TRBJ1-2; perhaps TRBD1 as D (6 bases). Trimming removed 3 bases at V and 4 bases at J, with 15 bases between. The length of the CDR3 is 14 residues. Germline lookup yields CDR1 SQVTM and CDR2 ANQGSEA. Here the CDR3 DNA reads TGCAGCGTTGAGACCCTAGGGGGTATCTATGGCTACACCTTC. Its translation: CSVETLGGIYGYTF.

This sequence joins TRBV30 and TRBJ1-5; possible D gene TRBD1, 6 bases. The CDR3 totals 18 residues. Germline V CDR1 and CDR2: GTSNPN, SVGIG (reference sequence). Trimming took off 2 bases at V and 4 bases at J, with 24 bases between the two ends. CDR3 residues: CAWSPDRDIGLGNQPQHF. In DNA form, the CDR3 reads TGTGCCTGGAGTCCCGATCGGGACATCGGATTGGGGAATCAGCCCCAGCATTTT.

The chain carries TRBV19 and TRBJ2-1, with 7 bases that match TRBD1. Germline V CDR1 and CDR2: LNHDA, SQIVND (reference sequence). The V and J ends lost 8 bases and 0 bases, in that order; junction bases with no gene match: 7. This CDR3 has 15 residues. Here the CDR3 DNA reads TGTGCCAGTCAGAACAGGGGAAACTCCTACAATGAGCAGTTCTTC. Amino acids: CASQNRGNSYNEQFF. Variable domain in full (rest from reference TRBV19 and TRBJ2-1): DGGITQSPKYLFRKEGQNVTLSCEQNLNHDAMYWYRQDPGQGLRLIYYSQIVNDFQKGDIAEGYSVSREKKESFPLTVTSAQKNPTAFYLCASQNRGNSYNEQFFGPGTRLTVL.

The V call is TRBV18, the J call TRBJ2-5; D is ambiguous. This CDR3 is built from 14 residues. Trimming shortened V by 0 bases and J by 2 bases, and 7 bases separated the two germline ends. Looked up from germline, CDR1 is KGHSH and CDR2 is LQKENI. CDR3 region: CASSPPQAQETQYF. The CDR3 DNA is TGTGCCAGCTCACCACCCCAAGCTCAAGAGACCCAGTACTTC. Drawing the rest from reference TRBV18 and TRBJ2-5, the complete variable domain is NAGVMQNPRHLVRRRGQEARLRCSPMKGHSHVYWYRQLPEEGLKFMVYLQKENIIDESGMPKERFSAEFPKEGPSILRIQQVVRGDSAAYFCASSPPQAQETQYFGPGTRLLVL.

CDR3 DNA: TGTGCCACCAGCAGAGTGGGGGACAGGGCGGGCGGCTACACCTTC. This sequence encodes CATSRVGDRAGGYTF. The rearrangement joins TRBV15 to TRBJ1-2; 9 bases fit TRBD1. The V segment lost 1 base and the J segment 8 bases; nucleotides outside the gene matches: 8. CDR1 is LNHNV and CDR2 is YYDKDF in the germline V gene (reference sequence). The CDR3 contains 15 residues.

Regarding this clone: Other DNA sequences from this sample encode an identical CDR3 as well. The chain links TRBV6-5 to TRBJ2-3; D might be TRBD2 (6 bases). The germline gives CDR1 MNHEY, CDR2 SVGAGI. This CDR3 is 14 amino acids long. Trimming pared 2 bases from V and 2 bases from J, leaving 8 bases between. CDR3 region: CASSYREVTDTQYF. The CDR3 DNA reads TGTGCCAGCAGTTACAGGGAGGTCACAGATACGCAGTATTTT.

CDR3 bases: TGTGCCAGCAGTTTGACGGGGCGGGGTTCACCCCTCCACTTT. As protein: CASSLTGRGSPLHF. The chain recombines TRBV27 with TRBJ1-6; tentatively, D is TRBD1 (5 bases). From germline, CDR1 is MNHEY and CDR2 SMNVEV (reference sequence). The CDR3 loop spans 14 amino acids. V was clipped by 3 bases and J by 9 bases, with 12 bases between them.

The V and J genes are TRBV19 and TRBJ1-2, with 12 bases matching TRBD1. CDR3 size: 14 residues. After removal of 6 bases from V and 8 bases from J, the junction contained 7 bases not matched to a gene. Per germline, CDR1 LNHDA and CDR2 SQIVND (reference sequence). CDR3 loop: CASSGTGGWNGYTF. The CDR3 bases are TGTGCCAGTAGCGGGACAGGGGGCTGGAACGGCTACACCTTC.

V is TRBV16 and J is TRBJ1-2; D gene unclear. The CDR3 sequence is 13 residues long. Trimming removed 0 bases at V and 5 bases at J, with 7 bases between. Germline V gives CDR1 KGHSY, CDR2 FQNENV. The CDR3 sequence: CASSQSISYGYTF. CDR3 in DNA: TGTGCCAGCAGCCAATCGATCTCGTATGGCTACACCTTC.

The chain links TRBV5-1 to TRBJ1-2; unclear D gene. CDR3 length equals 15 residues. Germline V lookup: CDR1 SGHRS, CDR2 YFSETQ. V was clipped by 3 bases and J by 5 bases, with 17 bases between them. The CDR3 is CASSSNGQSGYGYTF. CDR3 nucleotides: TGCGCCAGCAGCTCTAACGGGCAGTCGGGGTATGGCTACACCTTC.

The chain combines TRBV7-2 with TRBJ1-1; D remains ambiguous. Germline V lookup: CDR1 SGHTA, CDR2 FQGNSA. The CDR3 consists of 14 residues. Trimming pared 5 bases from V and 2 bases from J, leaving 12 bases between. In DNA, the CDR3 is TGTGCCAGCAGCCCCCCTGGGGTTAACACTGAAGCTTTCTTT. Its translation: CASSPPGVNTEAFF.

This chain connects TRBV15 to TRBJ2-3; D is possibly TRBD1 (6 bases). Trimming pared 8 bases from V and 0 bases from J, leaving 21 bases between. The CDR3 runs 17 residues. Per the germline V gene, CDR1 is LNHNV and CDR2 is YYDKDF (reference sequence). CDR3 sequence reads: CATAGSEGVSSTDTQYF. The CDR3 DNA sequence: TGTGCCACCGCCGGGTCTGAGGGGGTATCTAGCACAGATACGCAGTATTTT.

The chain couples TRBV28 to TRBJ2-3; no definite D call. The CDR3 loop spans 16 amino acids. Germline-derived CDR1 and CDR2 are MDHEN and SYDVKM. V was trimmed by 3 bases and J by 2 bases, leaving 15 bases between them. DNA of the CDR3: TGTGCCAGCAGTTTGACCCCGGCGTGGTCCACAGATACGCAGTATTTT. Translated: CASSLTPAWSTDTQYF.

The rearrangement links TRBV9 to TRBJ2-1; 12 nucleotides line up with TRBD1. The germline gives CDR1 SGDLS, CDR2 YYNGEE. J was trimmed by 9 bases and V by 1 base; bases with no gene match: 11. The CDR3 is 17 amino acids. The CDR3 is CASSVIGTGGVLGEQFF. CDR3 sequence (DNA): TGTGCCAGCAGCGTAATTGGGACAGGGGGCGTATTGGGTGAGCAGTTCTTC.

The V gene is TRBV5-4, the J gene TRBJ2-5, with unresolved D. This CDR3 has 12 residues. Trimming stripped 4 bases from V and 7 bases from J, with 11 bases between. Germline CDR1 is SGHNT and CDR2 is YYREEE (reference sequence). CDR3 residues: CASSLTGGTQYF. CDR3 sequence (DNA): TGTGCCAGCAGCCTAACCGGTGGGACCCAGTACTTC.